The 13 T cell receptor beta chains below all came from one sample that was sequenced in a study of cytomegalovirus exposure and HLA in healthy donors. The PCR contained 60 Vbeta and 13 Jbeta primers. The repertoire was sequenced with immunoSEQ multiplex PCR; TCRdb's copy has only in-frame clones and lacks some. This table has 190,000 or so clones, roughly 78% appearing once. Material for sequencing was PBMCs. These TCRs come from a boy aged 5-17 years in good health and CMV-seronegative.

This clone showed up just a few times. DNA for the CDR3: TGTGCCAGCAGCAAAAAGAGGGGGACTAACGAGCAGTACTTC. Translation: CASSKKRGTNEQYF. The chain uses TRBV21-1 and TRBJ2-7; TRBD2, as called in the table, went unchecked against the DNA. TRBV21-1 is tagged as a pseudogene. The CDR3 spans 14 residues.

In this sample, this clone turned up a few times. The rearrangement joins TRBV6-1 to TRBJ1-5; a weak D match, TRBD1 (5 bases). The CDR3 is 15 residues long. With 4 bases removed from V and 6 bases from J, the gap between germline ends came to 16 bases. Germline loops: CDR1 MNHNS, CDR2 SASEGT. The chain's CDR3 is CASSARQGVGQPQHF. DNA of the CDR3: TGTGCCAGCAGTGCACGGCAGGGTGTCGGTCAGCCCCAGCATTTT.

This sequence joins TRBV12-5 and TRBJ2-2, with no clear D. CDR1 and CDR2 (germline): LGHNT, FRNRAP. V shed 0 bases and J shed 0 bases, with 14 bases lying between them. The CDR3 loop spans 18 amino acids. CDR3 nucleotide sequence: TGTGCTAGTGGTTTGGTATTAAGTAACAGAACGAACACCGGGGAGCTGTTTTTT. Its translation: CASGLVLSNRTNTGELFF.

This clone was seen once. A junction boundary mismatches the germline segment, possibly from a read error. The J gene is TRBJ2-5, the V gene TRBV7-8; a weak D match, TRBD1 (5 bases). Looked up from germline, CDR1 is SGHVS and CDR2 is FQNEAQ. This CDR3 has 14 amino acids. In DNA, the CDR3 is TGTGCCAGCAGCTTTGGGGCCGTCCAAGGGACCCAGTACTTC. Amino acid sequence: CASSFGAVQGTQYF.

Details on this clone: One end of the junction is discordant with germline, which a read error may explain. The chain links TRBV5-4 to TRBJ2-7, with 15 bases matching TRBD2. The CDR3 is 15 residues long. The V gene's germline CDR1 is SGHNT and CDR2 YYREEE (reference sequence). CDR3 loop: CASSGGLAGGYGQYF. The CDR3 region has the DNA TGTGCCAGCAGCGGGGGACTAGCGGGAGGCTACGGGCAGTACTTC.

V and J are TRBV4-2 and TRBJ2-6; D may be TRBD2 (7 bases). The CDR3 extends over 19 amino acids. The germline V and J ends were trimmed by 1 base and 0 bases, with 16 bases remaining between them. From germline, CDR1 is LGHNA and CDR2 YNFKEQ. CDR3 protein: CASSQVLRGGRSGANVLTF. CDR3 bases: TGTGCCAGCAGCCAAGTTCTGAGGGGGGGCCGCTCTGGGGCCAACGTCCTGACTTTC.

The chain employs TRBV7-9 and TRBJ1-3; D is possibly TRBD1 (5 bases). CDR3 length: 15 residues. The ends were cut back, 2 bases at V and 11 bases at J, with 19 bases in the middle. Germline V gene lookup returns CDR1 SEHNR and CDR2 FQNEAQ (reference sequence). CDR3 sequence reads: CASSLLPMSGQAIYF. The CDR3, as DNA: TGTGCCAGCAGCTTATTACCGATGTCAGGGCAGGCCATATATTTT.

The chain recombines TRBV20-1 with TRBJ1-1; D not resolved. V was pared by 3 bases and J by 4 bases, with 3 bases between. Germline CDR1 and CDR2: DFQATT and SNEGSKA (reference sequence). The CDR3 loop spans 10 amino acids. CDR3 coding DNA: TGCAGTGCTAGTCTCACTGAAGCTTTCTTT. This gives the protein CSASLTEAFF.

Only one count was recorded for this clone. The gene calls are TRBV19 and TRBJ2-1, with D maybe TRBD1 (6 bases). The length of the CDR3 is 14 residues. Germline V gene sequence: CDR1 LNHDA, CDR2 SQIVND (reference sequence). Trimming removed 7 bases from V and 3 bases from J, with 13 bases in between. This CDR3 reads CASTTGGSYNEQFF. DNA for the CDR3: TGTGCCAGTACGACAGGAGGAAGCTACAATGAGCAGTTCTTC.

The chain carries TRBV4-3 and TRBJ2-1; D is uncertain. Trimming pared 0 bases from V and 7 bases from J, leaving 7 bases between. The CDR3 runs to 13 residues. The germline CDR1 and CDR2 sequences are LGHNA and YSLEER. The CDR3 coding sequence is TGCGCCAGCAGCCAAGAGCGGAGAAATGAGCAGTTCTTC. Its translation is CASSQERRNEQFF.

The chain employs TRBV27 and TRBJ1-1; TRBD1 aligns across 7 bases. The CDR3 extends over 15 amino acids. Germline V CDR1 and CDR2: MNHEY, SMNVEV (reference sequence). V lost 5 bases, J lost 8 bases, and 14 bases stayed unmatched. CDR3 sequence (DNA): TGTGCCAGCAGTCTACGACAGGGACCCAATCGAGAAGCTTTCTTT. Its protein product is CASSLRQGPNREAFF.

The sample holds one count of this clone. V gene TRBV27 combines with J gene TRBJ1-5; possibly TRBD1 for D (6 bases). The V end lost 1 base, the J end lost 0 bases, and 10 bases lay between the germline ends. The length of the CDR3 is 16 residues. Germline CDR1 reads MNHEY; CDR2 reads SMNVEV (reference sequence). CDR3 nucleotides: TGTGCCAGCAGTTTATGGGGAGGGGGTAGCAATCAGCCCCAGCATTTT. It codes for CASSLWGGGSNQPQHF.

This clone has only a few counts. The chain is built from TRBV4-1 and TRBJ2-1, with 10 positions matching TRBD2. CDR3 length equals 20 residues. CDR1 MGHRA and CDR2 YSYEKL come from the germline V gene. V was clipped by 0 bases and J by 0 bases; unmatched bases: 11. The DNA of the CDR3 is TGCGCCAGCAGCCAAGATGTCGGGCTAGCGGGGGCCCCCTCCTACAATGAGCAGTTCTTC. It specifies CASSQDVGLAGAPSYNEQFF.